This is a list of T cell receptor beta chains from one sample in a study of CD8+ T cells in alopecia areata. This table comes from immunoSEQ multiplex PCR, and its TCRdb copy is limited to in-frame clones, with some not included. Here the sample spans some 170,000 clones, just over 65% being singletons. The sequencing here drew on CD8+ T cells sorted from blood, taken at week 0. These receptors came from a human donor with alopecia areata. Each CDR3 is given with its conserved first and last residue. The D gene is left open where the match is weak. Some rows have no size entry. The others give once, few or many, or a class for an expanded clone.

once	TRBV20-1	TRBJ1-1	.	CSTQALEAFF	TGCAGTACCCAAGCCCTTGAAGCTTTCTTT
.	TRBV30	TRBJ2-7	TRBD1	CAWKGQFYEQYF	TGTGCCTGGAAGGGACAGTTCTACGAGCAGTACTTC
few	TRBV7-2	TRBJ2-7	TRBD1	CASSPGQAEQYF	TGTGCCAGCAGCCCCGGACAGGCGGAGCAGTACTTC
.	TRBV4-1	TRBJ1-5	TRBD1	CASSQRDTGAVNQPQHF	TGCGCCAGCAGCCAAAGGGATACAGGGGCTGTCAATCAGCCCCAGCATTTT
.	TRBV7-9	TRBJ1-1	.	CASSLGTEAFF	TGTGCCAGCAGCTTGGGCACTGAAGCTTTCTTT
.	TRBV13	TRBJ2-1	TRBD2	CASSLRLADYNEQFF	TGTGCCAGCAGCTTACGACTAGCGGATTACAATGAGCAGTTCTTC
.	TRBV25-1	TRBJ1-2	.	CASSPGSTSFF	TGTGCCAGCAGCCCGGGGAGCACCTCCTTCTTC
many	TRBV2	TRBJ2-7	.	CAGSGHEQAYEQYF	TGTGCCGGCTCGGGACACGAGCAAGCCTACGAGCAGTACTTC
.	TRBV5-6	TRBJ1-5	TRBD1	CASSFGRGLQPQHF	TGTGCCAGCAGCTTTGGCAGGGGGCTTCAGCCCCAGCATTTT
.	TRBV19	TRBJ2-1	.	CASSTWDTSYNEQFF	TGTGCCAGTAGTACGTGGGACACCTCCTACAATGAGCAGTTCTTC
.	TRBV29-1	TRBJ1-1	.	CSVVTSGAFF	TGCAGCGTTGTAACCAGCGGAGCTTTCTTT
.	TRBV15	TRBJ1-5	.	CATSRTSSNQPQHF	TGTGCCACCAGCCGGACAAGTAGCAATCAGCCCCAGCATTTT
few	TRBV6-1	TRBJ1-2	.	CASSEHKAGRNGYTF	TGTGCCAGCAGTGAACACAAGGCGGGGCGCAATGGCTACACCTTC
.	TRBV19	TRBJ2-3	TRBD1	CASSPRTGHTDTQYF	TGTGCCAGTAGTCCACGGACAGGGCACACAGATACGCAGTATTTT
.	TRBV27	TRBJ2-2	TRBD1	CASRGQETYTGELFF	TGTGCCAGCAGGGGACAGGAGACCTACACCGGGGAGCTGTTTTTT
.	TRBV23-1	TRBJ2-2	.	CAGSGAESTGELFF	TGCGCCGGCTCAGGGGCCGAATCCACCGGGGAGCTGTTTTTT
.	TRBV19	TRBJ1-1	.	CASTTANTEAFF	TGTGCCAGTACCACCGCGAACACTGAAGCTTTCTTT
few	TRBV10-2	TRBJ1-1	.	CASSPGRSYSNTEAFF	TGCGCCAGCAGTCCGGGGCGCTCGTATTCGAACACTGAAGCTTTCTTT
.	TRBV7-2	TRBJ2-3	.	CARPGKTNTQYF	TGTGCCAGGCCCGGGAAGACCAATACGCAGTATTTT
.	TRBV7-8	TRBJ1-5	.	CASSLGDHSNQPQHF	TGTGCCAGCAGCCTAGGGGATCATAGCAATCAGCCCCAGCATTTT
.	TRBV27	TRBJ2-1	.	CASSPDLANEQFF	TGTGCCAGCAGTCCCGACCTGGCAAATGAGCAGTTCTTC
few	TRBV7-9	TRBJ2-3	.	CASSPWGTTHTDTQYF	TGTGCCAGCAGCCCCTGGGGGACCACCCACACAGATACGCAGTATTTT
.	TRBV5-6	TRBJ1-2	TRBD1	CASSLPQGANYGYTF	TGTGCCAGCAGCTTGCCCCAGGGGGCGAACTATGGCTACACCTTC
.	TRBV2	TRBJ1-1	.	CASGAGRMNTEAFF	TGTGCCAGCGGCGCGGGACGGATGAACACTGAAGCTTTCTTT
.	TRBV11-3	TRBJ1-1	TRBD1	CASSEPGQGTNTEAFF	TGTGCCAGCAGTGAACCGGGACAGGGTACCAACACTGAAGCTTTCTTT
.	TRBV6-5	TRBJ1-5	.	CASSHQRSQPQHF	TGTGCCAGCAGTCACCAGAGAAGCCAGCCCCAGCATTTT
few	TRBV6-5	TRBJ1-5	.	CASTSEWGSNQPQHF	TGTGCCAGCACCTCTGAGTGGGGGAGCAATCAGCCCCAGCATTTT
.	TRBV6-5	TRBJ1-4	.	CASSLLEGEKLFF	TGTGCCAGCAGCCTGCTCGAGGGTGAAAAACTGTTTTTT
.	TRBV14	TRBJ2-7	TRBD1	CASSPRDREDEQYF	TGTGCCAGCAGCCCCCGGGACAGGGAGGACGAGCAGTACTTC
.	TRBV20-1	TRBJ1-1	.	CSAVLNTEAFF	TGCAGTGCTGTTTTGAACACTGAAGCTTTCTTT
few	TRBV5-6	TRBJ1-4	.	CASSPRAATNEKLFF	TGTGCCAGCAGCCCCCGGGCCGCAACTAATGAAAAACTGTTTTTT
few	TRBV18	TRBJ2-1	.	CASSPDQVNEQFF	TGTGCCAGCTCACCGGATCAGGTTAATGAGCAGTTCTTC
.	TRBV6-1	TRBJ2-2	.	CASSDSVNTGELFF	TGTGCCAGCAGTGATTCAGTGAACACCGGGGAGCTGTTTTTT
.	TRBV5-1	TRBJ1-1	.	CASSYRGPGSLNTEAFF	TGCGCCAGCAGCTACCGAGGGCCAGGTAGTCTGAACACTGAAGCTTTCTTT
.	TRBV19	TRBJ1-1	TRBD1	CASSDRADTEAFF	TGTGCCAGTAGTGACAGGGCGGACACTGAAGCTTTCTTT
.	TRBV11-2	TRBJ2-2	.	CASSPIRETGELFF	TGTGCCAGCAGCCCAATCCGGGAGACCGGGGAGCTGTTTTTT
.	TRBV7-9	TRBJ1-2	.	CASNLTENYGYTF	TGTGCCAGCAACTTGACGGAGAACTATGGCTACACCTTC
once	TRBV5-6	TRBJ2-7	.	CASSFGGASYEQYF	TGTGCCAGCAGCTTCGGAGGGGCCTCCTACGAGCAGTACTTC
.	TRBV15	TRBJ2-5	.	CATSRPNRGIGAQYF	TGTGCCACCAGCAGACCGAACCGGGGCATCGGGGCCCAGTACTTC
few	TRBV9	TRBJ2-5	.	CASSVEGGQETQYF	TGTGCCAGCAGCGTAGAGGGTGGTCAAGAGACCCAGTACTTC
.	TRBV5-6	TRBJ2-5	TRBD1	CASSFREQGAWETQYF	TGTGCCAGCAGCTTCAGAGAACAGGGGGCATGGGAGACCCAGTACTTC
.	TRBV5-6	TRBJ1-2	.	CASSLHSDYGYTF	TGTGCCAGCAGCTTACACTCCGACTATGGCTACACCTTC
.	TRBV7-9	TRBJ1-1	.	CASSGGRHTEAFF	TGTGCCAGCAGCGGCGGCCGACACACTGAAGCTTTCTTT
.	TRBV2	TRBJ1-5	.	CASSDLGQGGQPQHF	TGTGCCAGCAGTGACTTGGGGCAGGGCGGTCAGCCCCAGCATTTT
.	TRBV2	TRBJ2-7	.	CASIGGSYEQYF	TGTGCCAGCATAGGCGGGTCCTACGAGCAGTACTTC
few	TRBV30	TRBJ2-7	.	CAWSADTYEQYF	TGTGCCTGGAGCGCGGATACCTACGAGCAGTACTTC
.	TRBV29-1	TRBJ2-6	.	CSVEGPGANVLTF	TGCAGCGTAGAGGGACCAGGGGCCAACGTCCTGACTTTC
.	TRBV27	TRBJ2-7	TRBD1	CASSLGTGNDEQYF	TGTGCCAGCAGTTTGGGGACAGGGAACGACGAGCAGTACTTC
.	TRBV5-8	TRBJ1-5	TRBD1	CASSLAGQGDVLGPQHF	TGTGCCAGCAGCTTGGCGGGACAGGGCGACGTACTAGGGCCCCAGCATTTT
.	TRBV2	TRBJ1-5	.	CASSDPRFPLVQPQHF	TGTGCCAGCAGTGACCCGCGATTTCCTCTTGTTCAGCCCCAGCATTTT
once	TRBV19	TRBJ1-1	.	CASSMSWAGAF	TGTGCCAGTAGTATGTCCTGGGCGGGAGCTTTT
.	TRBV29-1	TRBJ2-7	.	CSVREVSSYEQYF	TGCAGCGTCCGGGAAGTCAGCTCCTACGAGCAGTACTTC
.	TRBV27	TRBJ2-1	.	CASSSGQILYNEQFF	TGTGCCAGCAGTTCAGGACAGATCCTCTACAATGAGCAGTTCTTC
.	TRBV27	TRBJ1-6	.	CASSSREVNSPLHF	TGTGCCAGCAGCTCAAGGGAGGTGAATTCACCCCTCCACTTT
.	TRBV7-9	TRBJ2-6	.	CAGRAGANVLTF	TGTGCCGGCAGGGCTGGGGCCAACGTCCTGACTTTC
.	TRBV13	TRBJ1-2	TRBD1	CASSLVGRGYYGYTF	TGTGCCAGCAGCTTAGTCGGCAGGGGGTACTATGGCTACACCTTC
.	TRBV4-2	TRBJ2-5	TRBD1	CASSQEDRAETQYF	TGTGCCAGCAGCCAAGAGGACAGGGCGGAGACCCAGTACTTC
few	TRBV13	TRBJ2-7	TRBD1	CASSGGTGSEQYF	TGTGCCAGCAGCGGAGGGACAGGAAGCGAGCAGTACTTC